This T cell receptor beta chain was sequenced during a study of T cells in Graves' hyperthyroidism and ophthalmopathy. The germline V gene has CDR1 SGHAT and CDR2 FQNNGV. Trimming removed 5 bases from V and 6 bases from J; junction bases left unmatched: 5. The CDR3 covers 14 residues. A remark on this clonotype: The antigen is undetermined.

Regions amplified from RNA transcripts were the TCR beta CDR3 regions. The HTBI set primed first-round TCR CDR3 RT-PCR. TCRdb re-analysed the multiplex PCR reads in MiXCR, keeping a single row per CDR3 protein. The table records 250,000 to 300,000 distinct CDR3 sequences, around a fifth of them present only once. The study, taken as a whole, reports: Appearing also in blood were most of the thyroid clonotypes expanded above 0.001. Ophthalmopathy was predicted by the model a median of roughly 6.7 months ahead of onset.

Clinical symptoms, serum thyroxine, TRAb, thyroid ultrasound and orbital computed tomography informed diagnoses. The V and J genes are TRBV11-2 and TRBJ2-7; 12 bases align to TRBD2. The sequence came from a man in his fifties with Graves' ophthalmopathy. What was sequenced was blood. The DNA of the CDR3 is TGTGCCAGCAGCCCGACTAGCGGGAGACTCGAGCAGTACTTC. This sequence encodes CASSPTSGRLEQYF. The full variable domain, in which reference TRBV11-2 and TRBJ2-7 provide the parts outside the CDR3, is EAGVAQSPRYKIIEKRQSVAFWCNPISGHATLYWYQQILGQGPKLLIQFQNNGVVDDSQLPKDRFSAERLKGVDSTLKIQPAKLEDSAVYLCASSPTSGRLEQYFGPGTRLTVT.